Following are 7 T cell receptor beta chains from one sample sequenced in a study of cytomegalovirus exposure and HLA in healthy donors. PCR employed 60 Vbeta and 13 Jbeta primers. Sequenced by immunoSEQ multiplex PCR; TCRdb stores in-frame clones only, minus some. Among 150,000 to 200,000 clones listed, 80% to 85% were seen once. Sequenced sample: PBMCs. These receptors originate from a woman younger than 35 in good health and CMV-seronegative.

The chain links TRBV10-1 to TRBJ1-1; the match to TRBD1 covers 7 bases. The CDR3 spans 14 residues. Germline CDR1 and CDR2: WNHNN and SYGVQD (reference sequence). V trimming: 2 bases; J trimming: 2 bases; junction bases outside the gene matches: 2. CDR3 residues: CASSETGDNTEAFF. Here the CDR3 DNA reads TGCGCCAGCAGTGAGACAGGGGATAACACTGAAGCTTTCTTT.

Points on this clone: One junction end does not reproduce the germline sequence, and a read error may be involved. The chain links TRBV7-9 to TRBJ1-2, with 7 bases fitting TRBD1. CDR1 SEHNR and CDR2 FQNEAQ come from the germline V gene (reference sequence). The CDR3 covers 17 residues. CDR3 loop: CSSSLKQGTMIQDGYTF. Written as DNA, the CDR3 is TGTTCCAGCAGCTTAAAACAGGGGACGATGATCCAGGATGGCTACACCTTC. The whole variable domain, filled in from reference TRBV7-9 and TRBJ1-2, reads DTGVSQNPRHKITKRGQNVTFRCDPISEHNRLYWYRQTLGQGPEFLTYFQNEAQLEKSRLLSDRFSAERPKGSFSTLEIQRTEQGDSAMYLCSSSLKQGTMIQDGYTFGSGTRLTVV.

The chain has TRBV19 and TRBJ1-3; TRBD1 is a possible D gene (6 bases). CDR1 and CDR2 (germline): LNHDA, SQIVND (reference sequence). V was clipped by 6 bases and J by 3 bases, with 15 bases between them. The CDR3 sequence is 15 residues long. Here the CDR3 reads CASSPVRDNGNTIYF. The DNA for the CDR3 is TGTGCCAGTAGCCCAGTCCGGGACAATGGAAACACCATATATTTT.

The rearrangement uses TRBV7-9 and TRBJ1-1; weak D call: TRBD1 (5 bases). Germline CDR1 SEHNR, CDR2 FQNEAQ (reference sequence). CDR3 length equals 14 residues. Trimming stripped 11 bases from V and 3 bases from J, with 19 bases between. CDR3 DNA sequence: TGTGCCCAAAGCTGGGGGGAACTTGACACTGAAGCTTTCTTT. Amino acids: CAQSWGELDTEAFF.

This chain uses TRBV7-9 with TRBJ1-5; D remains unclear. V lost 6 bases and J 6 bases, leaving 6 bases between the germline ends. The CDR3 covers 11 residues. Per the germline V gene, CDR1 is SEHNR and CDR2 is FQNEAQ (reference sequence). This CDR3 reads CASREVQPQHF. CDR3 nucleotides: TGTGCCAGCAGGGAGGTTCAGCCCCAGCATTTT.

This chain joins TRBV7-2 and TRBJ1-1, with 7 positions matching TRBD1. The CDR3 spans 15 residues. With 4 bases clipped from V and 0 bases from J, the junction kept 5 bases outside the gene matches. The germline CDR1 and CDR2 sequences are SGHTA and FQGNSA. CDR3 protein: CASSSRDSMNTEAFF. The CDR3 DNA sequence: TGTGCCAGCAGCTCCCGGGACAGCATGAACACTGAAGCTTTCTTT.

The CDR3 loop is CASSQDGGTYEQYF. The CDR3 coding sequence is TGCGCCAGCAGCCAAGACGGGGGGACCTACGAGCAGTACTTC. The chain has TRBV4-3 and TRBJ2-7; 7 nucleotides line up with TRBD2. Germline values: CDR1 LGHNA, CDR2 YSLEER. The V gene end was trimmed by 0 bases and the J gene end by 2 bases; junction bases not matched to a gene: 1. The CDR3 consists of 14 residues.